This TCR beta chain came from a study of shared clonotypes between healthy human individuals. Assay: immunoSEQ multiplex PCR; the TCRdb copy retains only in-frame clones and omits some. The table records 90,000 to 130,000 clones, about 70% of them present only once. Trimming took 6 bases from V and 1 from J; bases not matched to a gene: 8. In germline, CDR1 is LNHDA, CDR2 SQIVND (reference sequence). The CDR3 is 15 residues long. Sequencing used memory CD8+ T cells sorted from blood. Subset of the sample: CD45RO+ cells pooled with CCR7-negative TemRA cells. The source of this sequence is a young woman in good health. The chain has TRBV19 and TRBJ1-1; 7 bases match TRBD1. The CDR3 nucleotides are TGTGCCAGTAGCAGATGGGACAGCCCGAACACTGAAGCTTTCTTT. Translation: CASSRWDSPNTEAFF.